A single T cell receptor (beta chain) is shown here with its context. The data derive from a study of blood T cell repertoires in COVID-19. Background on the study: From the United States, Italy and Spain came samples of acute and convalescent COVID-19.

Under the authors' procedure: Nucleated cell number was recorded as an estimate derived from reference gene primer amplification. Only in-frame clones appear in the TCRdb table, and some are missing; sequencing was by immunoSEQ multiplex PCR. The DNA was the basis for D and trimming; V, J and clone size are from that table. The top ten hold 15% to 20% of the sample, which has about 77,000 clones, 90% seen once. The clonotype originates from an elderly woman with active or convalescent COVID-19. The sample was peripheral blood.

In DNA, the CDR3 is TGTGCCAGTAGTATGTTAGGCCCGACAGGGCTTTGGGAGACCCAGTACTTC. This encodes CASSMLGPTGLWETQYF. The rearrangement joins TRBV19 to TRBJ2-5, with 7 bases that match TRBD1. CDR3 size: 17 residues. Germline V CDR1 and CDR2: LNHDA, SQIVND (reference sequence). Trimming at V came to 3 bases and at J to 5 bases, leaving 15 bases not matched to a gene.